The entry below gives a single T cell receptor (beta chain) sequence along with its context. The source of the sample is a study of PD-L1 blockade in urothelial cancer. Study-wide background: Every 3 weeks, patients received intravenous atezolizumab 1,200 mg, beginning 2014.

Measured with immunoSEQ multiplex PCR; TCRdb has only the in-frame clones, and not every one. This table has approximately 100,000 clones, about 89% appearing once. The CDR3 is made up of 15 amino acids. CDR1 is SGHNT, CDR2 YYREEE, per germline (reference sequence). The ends lost 4 bases at V and 1 base at J; junction bases unmatched: 7. This sample comprised PBMCs, obtained around atezolizumab (anti-PD-L1) treatment. The V gene is TRBV5-4, the J gene TRBJ1-2; 7 nucleotides agree with TRBD1. This sequence originates from a woman older than 75 with urothelial cancer. CDR3 in amino acids: CASSLEGGSNYGYTF. CDR3 coding DNA: TGTGCCAGCAGCCTAGAAGGGGGCAGTAACTATGGCTACACCTTC.